This T cell receptor beta chain was identified in a study of T cells in Graves' hyperthyroidism and ophthalmopathy. There were TCR beta CDR3 regions amplified from RNA transcripts. The TCR CDR3 first-round RT-PCR relied on the HTBI primer set. TCRdb itself ran the multiplex PCR reads through MiXCR, one entry per CDR3 protein. The data hold around 290,000 distinct CDR3 sequences, with roughly 13% observed a single time. This clonotype showed up many times. Germline V gene sequence: CDR1 SGHKS, CDR2 YYEKEE (reference sequence). CDR3 length: 15 amino acids. Trimming cost V 3 bases and J 4 bases; bases outside gene matches: 3.

This TCR came from a woman in her twenties or thirties with Graves' hyperthyroidism that later progressed to Graves' ophthalmopathy. The chain links TRBV5-5 to TRBJ2-1; 11 nucleotides line up with TRBD1. The sample consisted of blood. The CDR3 DNA reads TGTGCCAGCAGCTGGGACAGGGGGGGGTACAATGAGCAGTTCTTC. Translated: CASSWDRGGYNEQFF.